Listed below are T cell receptor beta chains from one sample, sequenced in a study of T cell repertoires in aging, cancer and after chemotherapy. MiXCR was run by TCRdb on the multiplex PCR reads, yielding one entry per CDR3 protein. The table includes about 6,700 distinct CDR3 sequences, approximately 53% detected once. The sample comprised blood. Source of these receptors: a human donor with a solid tumor. CDR3s include the opening cysteine and the closing phenylalanine or tryptophan. The order of the fields is D gene, clone size, V gene, J gene, CDR3 DNA, CDR3 protein. D genes are given only for firm matches. Size values are once, few and many counts, or a class for expanded clones, and some rows have none.

>-|-|TRBV10-2|TRBJ1-5
TGTGCCATCAGTGAGGTTAGGGGGGGCTCTAGCAATCAGCCCCAGCATTTT
CAISEVRGGSSNQPQHF
>-|once|TRBV20-1|TRBJ1-4
TGCAGTGCTAGAAACCGCGGGCTCTGTAATGAAAAACTGTTTTTT
CSARNRGLCNEKLFF
>-|few|TRBV12-3/TRBV12-4|TRBJ2-7
TGTGCCAGCAGTTTTGCAGGGGACGAGCAGTACTTC
CASSFAGDEQYF
>-|few|TRBV12-3/TRBV12-4|TRBJ2-7
TGTGCCAGCAGTGTTACAACCCAGGGGTGGTACGAGCAGTACTTC
CASSVTTQGWYEQYF
>-|-|TRBV3-1|TRBJ2-7
TGTGCCAGCAGCCAGTATTCCTACGAGCAGTACTTC
CASSQYSYEQYF
>-|-|TRBV5-4|TRBJ2-3
TGTGCCAGCAGCCCCGGGGGAGAGCTGTATTTT
CASSPGGELYF
>-|-|TRBV28|TRBJ1-4
TGTGCCAGCAGTATAAGTGGAAAACTGTTTTTT
CASSISGKLFF
>TRBD2|-|TRBV6-1|TRBJ2-1
TGTGCCAGCAGTCTTGGGACTAGCGGGAGTGGGGCGGGGAATGAGCAGTTCTTC
CASSLGTSGSGAGNEQFF
>-|-|TRBV18|TRBJ2-3
TGTGCCAGCTCACCGGTCCATGGAGGGACAGATACGCAGTATTTT
CASSPVHGGTDTQYF
>-|few|TRBV7-9|TRBJ1-1
TGTGCCAGCATCCTGGACACAACTAACACTGAAGCTTTCTTT
CASILDTTNTEAFF
>-|once|TRBV13|TRBJ2-3
TGTGCCAGCAGCTTAAGGCCCTGGGTAGGGGGCACAGATACGCAGTATTTT
CASSLRPWVGGTDTQYF
>-|-|TRBV6-5|TRBJ2-2
TGTGCCAGCAGTTCCTGGGCTTCGAACACCGGGGAGCTGTTTTTT
CASSSWASNTGELFF